Below, 30 T cell receptor beta chains from the same sample are listed, as sequenced in a study of control samples from healthy donors and cancer patients. Some clones are missing from TCRdb's copy, which holds only in-frame ones; the method was immunoSEQ multiplex PCR. The repertoire consists of over 100,000 clones, with around nine tenths occurring once and the leading ten covering approximately 15%. The specimen sequenced was blood. These receptors came from a woman in her 50s in good health.

Only one count was recorded for this clone. At one end, the junction sequence differs from germline, possibly due to a read error. This chain joins TRBV9 and TRBJ1-2; D uncertain. The germline gives CDR1 SGDLS, CDR2 YYNGEE. This CDR3 is built from 12 residues. The CDR3 spells CASRVATDGYTF. The CDR3 DNA is TGTGCCAGCAGAGTAGCAACGGATGGCTACACCTTC. Using reference TRBV9 and TRBJ1-2 for the parts outside the CDR3, the full variable domain is DSGVTQTPKHLITATGQRVTLRCSPRSGDLSVYWYQQSLDQGLQFLIQYYNGEERAKGNILERFSAQQFPDLHSELNLSSLELGDSALYFCASRVATDGYTFGSGTRLTVV.

V usage is TRBV19 and J usage is TRBJ2-3; tentatively, D is TRBD2 (6 bases). In germline, CDR1 is LNHDA, CDR2 SQIVND (reference sequence). V gave up 3 bases and J gave up 0 bases, with 25 bases separating them. This CDR3 spans 20 amino acids. Written as DNA, the CDR3 is TGTGCCAGTAGTATCCCCCGGGTTAGCGGTGGCTTAAGGAGCACAGATACGCAGTATTTT. It codes for CASSIPRVSGGLRSTDTQYF.

The chain has TRBV7-2 and TRBJ2-3, with D possibly matching TRBD2 (6 bases). This CDR3 region has 16 residues. Germline V gene sequence: CDR1 SGHTA, CDR2 FQGNSA. V shed 1 base and J shed 3 bases, with 14 bases lying between them. The CDR3 spells CASSLGAGIMTDTQYF. The CDR3, as DNA: TGTGCCAGCAGCTTAGGGGCGGGGATAATGACAGATACGCAGTATTTT.

This chain uses TRBV4-3 with TRBJ2-1; TRBD2 matches 9 bases. CDR1 LGHNA and CDR2 YSLEER come from the germline V gene. The trim removed 0 bases at V and 5 bases at J, leaving 8 bases unmatched. The CDR3 is 17 residues long. The CDR3 DNA reads as TGCGCCAGCAGCCAAGAAGGTTGGTCTAGCGGGAACAATGAGCAGTTCTTC. Amino acids: CASSQEGWSSGNNEQFF.

V and J are TRBV6-6 and TRBJ1-5; TRBD1 might be the D (5 bases). V was pared by 5 bases and J by 0 bases, with 11 bases between. The CDR3 has 15 residues. Per the germline V gene, CDR1 is MNHNY and CDR2 is SVGAGI (reference sequence). In DNA form, the CDR3 reads TGTGCCAGCAGTATGACAGATTATAGCAATCAGCCCCAGCATTTT. This translates into CASSMTDYSNQPQHF.

This sequence joins TRBV6-4 and TRBJ2-1; D is uncertain. CDR1 is MRHNA, CDR2 SNTAGT, per germline. CDR3 size: 15 residues. V gave up 8 bases and J gave up 4 bases, with 18 bases separating them. CDR3 sequence: CASHGPSLGYNEQFF. As DNA, the CDR3 is TGTGCCAGCCACGGTCCCTCCTTGGGTTACAATGAGCAGTTCTTC.

This clone occurred a few times. This rearrangement joins TRBV18 to TRBJ1-6, with 9 bases identical to TRBD1. The CDR3 loop spans 17 amino acids. The germline CDR1 and CDR2 sequences are KGHSH and LQKENI. Losses at the gene ends were 4 bases for V and 6 bases for J; bases not matched to a gene: 10. The CDR3 loop is CASSLAGQGKLNSPLHF. Here the CDR3 DNA reads TGTGCCAGCTCACTAGCCGGACAGGGGAAACTTAATTCACCCCTCCACTTT.

This clone was detected only once. The chain couples TRBV19 to TRBJ1-2, with D possibly matching TRBD1 (5 bases). CDR1 is LNHDA, CDR2 SQIVND, per germline (reference sequence). The CDR3 contains 12 residues. Trimming took 5 bases from V and 7 from J, leaving 11 bases between them. The CDR3 nucleotides are TGTGCCAGTAGTCGGACAAGCGCTGGCTACACCTTC. This codes for CASSRTSAGYTF.

The chain's CDR3 is CASSPGTSGGADQETQYF. The CDR3 coding sequence is TGTGCCAGCAGCCCCGGGACTAGCGGGGGGGCCGACCAAGAGACCCAGTACTTC. The chain carries TRBV7-3 and TRBJ2-5; TRBD2 aligns across 16 bases. The J segment lost 0 bases and the V segment lost 5 bases, leaving 6 bases of the junction unmatched. Germline CDR1 SGHTA, CDR2 FQGTGA. CDR3 size: 18 residues.

The chain has TRBV4-1 and TRBJ2-5; D gene uncertain. Trimming removed 8 bases from V and 5 bases from J, with 21 bases in between. Germline CDR1 and CDR2: MGHRA and YSYEKL. This CDR3 is built from 15 residues. CDR3 protein: CASPPFVGNRETQYF. DNA for the CDR3: TGCGCCAGCCCCCCTTTCGTTGGAAATCGGGAGACCCAGTACTTC.

V is TRBV12-3 or TRBV12-4 and J is TRBJ2-1; D assignment may be TRBD1 or TRBD2 (5 bases each). V dropped 8 bases and J dropped 5 bases, with 13 bases sitting between them. The CDR3 is 13 residues long. The CDR3 here is CASGTPGHNEQFF. The CDR3 nucleotides are TGTGCCAGCGGGACCCCGGGACACAATGAGCAGTTCTTC.

This chain links TRBV12-3 or TRBV12-4 with TRBJ1-1; D unresolved. The CDR3 consists of 11 residues. Trimming removed 7 bases at V and 3 bases at J, with 6 bases between. The CDR3 DNA reads as TGTGCCAGCACCTTGTACACTGAAGCTTTCTTT. Its protein is CASTLYTEAFF.

The chain carries TRBV27 and TRBJ2-3; D unclear. The CDR3 length is 16 residues. The germline V gene encodes CDR1 MNHEY and CDR2 SMNVEV (reference sequence). V was clipped by 6 bases and J by 0 bases, with 16 bases between them. CDR3 DNA: TGTGCCAGCAGCGAGCTTGGTTCGGTAAGCACAGATACGCAGTATTTT. Residues: CASSELGSVSTDTQYF.

The V call is TRBV21-1, the J call TRBJ2-3; the DNA was not compared with TRBD2, the D call given in the table. TRBV21-1 corresponds to a pseudogene. The CDR3 consists of 15 residues. CDR3: CASSKDRLDSDTQYF. The CDR3 DNA is TGTGCCAGCAGCAAAGATCGGCTAGACTCAGATACGCAGTATTTT.

This clone was observed once. The V call is TRBV6-6, the J call TRBJ2-1; 7 bases align to TRBD2. The V gene end was trimmed by 6 bases and the J gene end by 7 bases; junction bases not matched to a gene: 6. The germline CDR1 and CDR2 sequences are MNHNY and SVGAGI (reference sequence). The CDR3 has 13 amino acids. The CDR3 here is CASRGRDYNEQFF. The CDR3 DNA follows: TGTGCCAGCAGGGGTCGGGACTATAATGAGCAGTTCTTC.

The V and J genes are TRBV18 and TRBJ2-3, with 8 bases identical to TRBD2. The CDR3 length is 16 residues. Trimming cost V 3 bases and J 1 base; bases outside gene matches: 6. Germline V gene data show CDR1 as KGHSH and CDR2 as LQKENI. CDR3 sequence: CASSPLSAGGTDTQYF. The CDR3 nucleotides are TGTGCCAGCTCACCGCTTTCAGCGGGGGGCACAGATACGCAGTATTTT. Looking up the rest from reference TRBV18 and TRBJ2-3 gives the full variable domain: NAGVMQNPRHLVRRRGQEARLRCSPMKGHSHVYWYRQLPEEGLKFMVYLQKENIIDESGMPKERFSAEFPKEGPSILRIQQVVRGDSAAYFCASSPLSAGGTDTQYFGPGTRLTVL.

V usage is TRBV9 and J usage is TRBJ1-3, with 9 bases aligning to TRBD1. CDR3 length: 14 amino acids. Germline CDR1 SGDLS, CDR2 YYNGEE. V shed 4 bases, J shed 5 bases, and the junction held 4 bases outside the gene matches. This chain's CDR3 is CASSPGTGRNTIYF. The CDR3 DNA reads TGTGCCAGCAGCCCCGGGACAGGGAGAAACACCATATATTTT. The full variable domain, completed using reference TRBV9 and TRBJ1-3, is DSGVTQTPKHLITATGQRVTLRCSPRSGDLSVYWYQQSLDQGLQFLIQYYNGEERAKGNILERFSAQQFPDLHSELNLSSLELGDSALYFCASSPGTGRNTIYFGEGSWLTVV.

V usage is TRBV5-4 and J usage is TRBJ2-7, with D possibly TRBD2 on 5 matching bases. This CDR3 spans 14 amino acids. Looked up from germline, CDR1 is SGHNT and CDR2 is YYREEE (reference sequence). V lost 0 bases and J 3 bases, leaving 10 bases between the germline ends. The CDR3 sequence: CASSLGGNGYEQYF. DNA of the CDR3: TGTGCCAGCAGCTTGGGAGGGAATGGCTACGAGCAGTACTTC.

This sequence joins TRBV30 and TRBJ2-1; 9 nucleotides agree with TRBD2. Germline CDR1 is GTSNPN and CDR2 is SVGIG (reference sequence). The V gene end was trimmed by 2 bases and the J gene end by 6 bases; junction bases not matched to a gene: 8. This CDR3 contains 15 residues. CDR3 sequence reads: CAWSPWTSVFNEQFF. CDR3 DNA sequence: TGTGCCTGGAGTCCCTGGACTAGCGTCTTCAATGAGCAGTTCTTC.

With regard to this clone: This CDR3 is also generated by other DNA sequences in the sample. V is TRBV11-2 and J is TRBJ1-1; a possible D gene is TRBD1 (5 bases). Germline V lookup: CDR1 SGHAT, CDR2 FQNNGV. V shed 1 base and J shed 1 base, with 10 bases lying between them. This CDR3 has 15 residues. The CDR3 DNA sequence: TGTGCCAGCAGCTTAGCGGCAGGGACGAACACTGAAGCTTTCTTT. Protein product: CASSLAAGTNTEAFF. Supplemented by reference TRBV11-2 and TRBJ1-1, the full variable domain reads EAGVAQSPRYKIIEKRQSVAFWCNPISGHATLYWYQQILGQGPKLLIQFQNNGVVDDSQLPKDRFSAERLKGVDSTLKIQPAKLEDSAVYLCASSLAAGTNTEAFFGQGTRLTVV.

The chain uses TRBV7-2 and TRBJ2-1; D is undetermined. The germline CDR1 and CDR2 sequences are SGHTA and FQGNSA. The CDR3 has 13 residues. Trimming removed 0 bases at V and 8 bases at J, with 8 bases between. CDR3 sequence: CASSLAAVHEQFF. As DNA, the CDR3 is TGTGCCAGCAGCTTAGCGGCCGTCCATGAGCAGTTCTTC.

The chain recombines TRBV18 with TRBJ1-1; D gene ambiguous. Germline V gene data show CDR1 as KGHSH and CDR2 as LQKENI. Trimming removed 4 bases from V and 0 bases from J, with 9 bases in between. The CDR3 is made up of 14 amino acids. Written as DNA, the CDR3 is TGTGCCAGCTCACGAGGCGTAATGAACACTGAAGCTTTCTTT. Its translation: CASSRGVMNTEAFF.

The chain employs TRBV6-5 and TRBJ2-7, with a tentative D call TRBD1 (5 bases). Between the trimmed V and J ends, which lost 5 bases and 0 bases, there was a span of 14 bases. Per the germline V gene, CDR1 is MNHEY and CDR2 is SVGAGI. This CDR3 has 15 residues. This CDR3 is CASSPLDSTSYEQYV. CDR3 bases: TGTGCCAGCAGTCCCCTCGACAGTACCTCCTACGAGCAGTACGTC.

This chain uses TRBV5-6 with TRBJ1-6; the D gene is possibly TRBD1 (6 bases). This CDR3 spans 15 amino acids. Germline loops: CDR1 SGHDT, CDR2 YYEEEE. Trimming shortened V by 7 bases and J by 0 bases, and 11 bases separated the two germline ends. CDR3 nucleotides: TGTGCCAGCCGCGGGGGCAGCTCCTATAATTCACCCCTCCACTTT. Encoded protein: CASRGGSSYNSPLHF.

This rearrangement joins TRBV5-1 to TRBJ1-6; the D is unclear. The germline gives CDR1 SGHRS, CDR2 YFSETQ. The V and J ends lost 5 bases and 0 bases respectively, with 12 bases between them. The CDR3 loop spans 16 amino acids. The CDR3, as DNA: TGCGCCAGCAGAGGTTATGGGAGCTCCTATAATTCACCCCTCCACTTT. As protein: CASRGYGSSYNSPLHF. Supplemented by reference TRBV5-1 and TRBJ1-6, the full variable domain reads KAGVTQTPRYLIKTRGQQVTLSCSPISGHRSVSWYQQTPGQGLQFLFEYFSETQRNKGNFPGRFSGRQFSNSRSEMNVSTLELGDSALYLCASRGYGSSYNSPLHFGNGTRLTVT.

This clone was recorded a few times. The gene calls are TRBV6-2 or TRBV6-3 and TRBJ1-5; TRBD1 agrees at 7 bases. V lost 6 bases to trimming and J lost 4 bases; unmatched junction nucleotides: 9. Looked up from germline, CDR1 is MNHEY and CDR2 is SVGEGT. The CDR3 runs 15 residues. The CDR3 loop is CASSPTGAANQPQHF. In nucleotides, the CDR3 is TGTGCCAGCAGCCCAACAGGGGCCGCAAATCAGCCCCAGCATTTT.

The chain recombines TRBV13 with TRBJ2-6; D unclear. Germline CDR1 and CDR2: PRHDT and FYEKMQ (reference sequence). The V and J ends lost 0 bases and 3 bases respectively, with 9 bases between them. This CDR3 region has 16 residues. The CDR3: CASSLGPFDGANVLTF. CDR3 bases: TGTGCCAGCAGCTTAGGGCCCTTTGATGGGGCCAACGTCCTGACTTTC.

The chain joins TRBV5-4 to TRBJ1-4, with D possibly being TRBD1 (5 bases). V was clipped by 3 bases and J by 2 bases, with 14 bases between them. CDR3 size: 16 residues. Germline values: CDR1 SGHNT, CDR2 YYREEE (reference sequence). The DNA of the CDR3 is TGTGCCAGCAGCTCCCGTGCGGGGGACACTAATGAAAAACTGTTTTTT. Protein product: CASSSRAGDTNEKLFF. The variable domain in full, completed from reference TRBV5-4 and TRBJ1-4, reads ETGVTQSPTHLIKTRGQQVTLRCSSQSGHNTVSWYQQALGQGPQFIFQYYREEENGRGNFPPRFSGLQFPNYSSELNVNALELDDSALYLCASSSRAGDTNEKLFFGSGTQLSVL.

This rearrangement joins TRBV7-2 to TRBJ1-1, with 7 bases lining up with TRBD1. The CDR3 length is 16 residues. Germline CDR1 and CDR2: SGHTA and FQGNSA. The V and J ends lost 5 bases and 2 bases, in that order; junction bases with no gene match: 11. The DNA of the CDR3 is TGTGCCAGCAGCCGTACGAGGGACAGCCTCAACACTGAAGCTTTCTTT. Its protein product is CASSRTRDSLNTEAFF.

The chain recombines TRBV4-1 with TRBJ2-3; D could derive from TRBD1 or TRBD2 (5 bases each). V lost 0 bases, J lost 6 bases, and 16 bases lay in between. The CDR3 is 16 residues long. Germline CDR1 is MGHRA and CDR2 is YSYEKL. The CDR3 DNA follows: TGCGCCAGCAGCCAAGATCGGGGACCTCCGGTTGATACGCAGTATTTT. Protein: CASSQDRGPPVDTQYF.